A single sample gave rise to the 14 T cell receptor beta chains below, sequenced in a study of T cell responses to AZD1222 COVID-19 vaccine. TCRdb's table, derived via immunoSEQ multiplex PCR, lists solely in-frame clones and lacks some. The data hold more than 110,000 clones, with 91% observed a single time. Sequenced material: peripheral blood, taken on day 0 of AZD1222 vaccination. The receptors shown here come from an adult in good health.

The chain couples TRBV2 to TRBJ1-2, with 9 bases fitting TRBD1. The CDR3 covers 13 residues. Losses at the gene ends were 8 bases for V and 8 bases for J; bases not matched to a gene: 9. Germline assignment: CDR1 SNHLY and CDR2 FYNNEI. The DNA of the CDR3 is TGTGCCAGCGTACAGGGGGCCCGAGGGGGCTACACCTTC. It translates to CASVQGARGGYTF.

The chain couples TRBV4-1 to TRBJ2-7; 11 bases line up with TRBD2. Germline V gene sequence: CDR1 MGHRA, CDR2 YSYEKL. The CDR3 loop spans 17 amino acids. J lost 0 bases, V lost 4 bases, and 8 bases had no gene match. The CDR3 bases are TGCGCCAGCAGCCTAAAAGGGACTAGCGGCAGCTCCTACGAGCAGTACTTC. Its protein is CASSLKGTSGSSYEQYF.

This sequence joins TRBV19 and TRBJ1-2; a possible D gene is TRBD1 (5 bases). Trimming removed 8 bases at V and 3 bases at J, with 10 bases between. The CDR3 extends over 12 amino acids. CDR1 is LNHDA, CDR2 SQIVND, per germline (reference sequence). In DNA form, the CDR3 reads TGTGCCAGTTCGGGGCGGGACTATGGCTACACCTTC. It is translated as CASSGRDYGYTF.

The rearrangement links TRBV20-1 to TRBJ2-5; unclear D gene. The CDR3 spans 11 residues. Trimming shortened V by 5 bases and J by 2 bases, and 6 bases separated the two germline ends. CDR1 is DFQATT, CDR2 SNEGSKA, per germline (reference sequence). The CDR3 DNA follows: TGCAGTGCTCACGATCAAGAGACCCAGTACTTC. Its protein product is CSAHDQETQYF.

The rearrangement joins TRBV6-6 to TRBJ2-2; D remains ambiguous. Germline V gene sequence: CDR1 MNHNY, CDR2 SVGAGI (reference sequence). The CDR3 has 10 amino acids. V dropped 6 bases and J dropped 16 bases, with 12 bases sitting between them. CDR3 amino acids: CASRSTTTFF. The CDR3, as DNA: TGTGCCAGCAGGTCCACTACAACGTTTTTT.

The chain links TRBV27 to TRBJ2-1; 9 positions match TRBD2. Germline CDR1 reads MNHEY; CDR2 reads SMNVEV (reference sequence). J lost 7 bases, V lost 5 bases, and 12 bases had no gene match. The CDR3 is 16 amino acids. The chain's CDR3 is CASSIPGTSFGNEQFF. In DNA form, the CDR3 reads TGTGCCAGCAGTATTCCCGGGACTAGCTTTGGAAATGAGCAGTTCTTC.

V gene TRBV4-3 combines with J gene TRBJ2-3, with 12 bases lining up with TRBD2. V gave up 0 bases and J gave up 6 bases; unmatched junction bases: 7. CDR1 LGHNA and CDR2 YSLEER come from the germline V gene. CDR3 length equals 17 residues. The chain's CDR3 is CASSQDLLAGGADTQYF. CDR3 sequence (DNA): TGCGCCAGCAGCCAAGATCTCCTAGCGGGGGGGGCGGATACGCAGTATTTT.

The V call is TRBV3-1 (or the pseudogene TRBV3-2), the J call TRBJ1-1; a weak D match, TRBD1 (5 bases). Trimming shortened V by 3 bases and J by 5 bases, and 10 bases separated the two germline ends. The CDR3 totals 13 residues. The germline gives CDR1 LGHDT, CDR2 YNNKEL (reference sequence). The CDR3 protein is CASSHHGGTEAFF. CDR3 coding DNA: TGTGCCAGCAGCCACCACGGGGGTACTGAAGCTTTCTTT.

This chain's CDR3 is CASSQVGGDTQYF. CDR3 coding DNA: TGCGCCAGCAGCCAAGTCGGGGGAGATACGCAGTATTTT. The V and J genes are TRBV4-3 and TRBJ2-3; D may be TRBD2 (6 bases). Germline CDR1 and CDR2: LGHNA and YSLEER. V was cut by 1 base and J by 5 bases, with 7 bases left in between. This CDR3 spans 13 amino acids.

This chain uses TRBV7-2 with TRBJ2-3; D call uncertain. Trimming pared 1 base from V and 6 bases from J, leaving 17 bases between. CDR3 size: 16 residues. Germline V gene data show CDR1 as SGHTA and CDR2 as FQGNSA. The CDR3, as DNA: TGTGCCAGCAGCTTAGGCTACGCCCGCACCGCGGATACGCAGTATTTT. This translates into CASSLGYARTADTQYF.

J is TRBJ2-4 and V is TRBV3-1 (or the pseudogene TRBV3-2); possible D gene TRBD2, 6 bases. Germline assignment: CDR1 LGHDT and CDR2 YNNKEL (reference sequence). The length of the CDR3 is 15 residues. V was shortened by 4 bases and J by 0 bases, with 10 bases between the two germline ends. Here the CDR3 reads CASSPVGLAKNIQYF. In DNA form, the CDR3 reads TGTGCCAGCAGCCCCGTGGGACTAGCCAAAAACATTCAGTACTTC.

This chain uses TRBV4-1 with TRBJ1-2; D remains unclear. V was clipped by 1 base and J by 5 bases, with 20 bases between them. CDR3 length: 17 amino acids. The V gene's germline CDR1 is MGHRA and CDR2 YSYEKL. CDR3 in amino acids: CASSQGFALTGRYGYTF. As DNA, the CDR3 is TGCGCCAGCAGCCAAGGTTTTGCTCTAACCGGACGGTATGGCTACACCTTC.

V and J are TRBV5-1 and TRBJ2-5; 8 positions match TRBD1. The germline gives CDR1 SGHRS, CDR2 YFSETQ. The J segment lost 5 bases and the V segment lost 4 bases, leaving 7 bases of the junction unmatched. This CDR3 spans 14 amino acids. CDR3 sequence (DNA): TGCGCCAGCAGCCCAGGGGGCCAACGGGAGACCCAGTACTTC. Its protein product is CASSPGGQRETQYF.

This clone was counted between two and nine times. The chain combines TRBV3-1 (or the pseudogene TRBV3-2) with TRBJ1-2, with unresolved D. The CDR3 is made up of 13 amino acids. Germline V gene lookup returns CDR1 LGHDT and CDR2 YNNKEL (reference sequence). Trimming pared 4 bases from V and 2 bases from J, leaving 8 bases between. The CDR3 is CASSLGLNYGYTF. The DNA of the CDR3 is TGTGCCAGCAGCCTAGGTTTGAACTATGGCTACACCTTC.